This T cell receptor (beta chain) was sequenced for a study of CD8 T cells in Susac syndrome. cDNA came from approximately 0.5 to 1 ug RNA primed by random hexamers. TCRdb independently ran MiXCR on the immunoSEQ multiplex PCR reads; one entry per CDR3 protein. The repertoire holds 100,000 to 150,000 distinct CDR3 sequences, with 90% to 95% as singletons. The sample comprised CD4+ T cells from PBMCs. The TCR comes from a human donor in good health.

The CDR3 sequence is CASSPAAGGISETQYF. In DNA form, the CDR3 reads TGTGCCAGCTCACCGGCGGCAGGGGGCATTTCGGAGACCCAGTACTTC. V and J are TRBV18 and TRBJ2-5, with TRBD1 identical over 8 bases. The junction had 11 bases not matched to a gene; V was cut back by 3 bases and J by 5 bases. The CDR3 runs to 16 residues. Looked up from germline, CDR1 is KGHSH and CDR2 is LQKENI.